This is a list of T cell receptor beta chains from one sample in a study of blood T cell repertoires in COVID-19. Only in-frame clones appear in the TCRdb table, and some are missing; sequencing was by immunoSEQ multiplex PCR. The table shows fewer than 300,000 clones, with over 70% occurring only once. The specimen was peripheral blood. The receptor set was obtained from a woman aged 40 to 50 who had recovered from COVID-19. Both conserved end residues are part of each CDR3.

J gene	V gene	CDR3 protein
TRBJ1-1	TRBV11-2	CASSLWTAGHTEAFF
TRBJ2-3	TRBV3-1/TRBV3-2	CASSRIAGGPADTQYF
TRBJ1-1	TRBV6-5	CASSYSAGQLFAEAFF
TRBJ2-7	TRBV6-5	CASSTPAPGQHEQYF
TRBJ1-6	TRBV14	CASSQWTGVNSPLHF
TRBJ2-5	TRBV7-9	CASSPREETQYF
TRBJ1-1	TRBV4-2	CASSQTKSQTFF
TRBJ2-1	TRBV11-2	CASSLVPSGDNEQFF
TRBJ2-2	TRBV2	CASSLQGAAGELFF
TRBJ1-1	TRBV5-8	CASSSGPRDTEAFF
TRBJ1-2	TRBV12-3/TRBV12-4	CASSLSAGGYTF
TRBJ1-1	TRBV5-1	CASSSLDMSEAFF
TRBJ1-3	TRBV5-6	CASSLAARAAGNTIYF
TRBJ2-3	TRBV21-1	CASSKAQNRDSNSTDTQYF
TRBJ1-3	TRBV4-3	CASSQALDGVYSNTIYF
TRBJ1-2	TRBV10-3	CAISGLQGGGYTF
TRBJ1-3	TRBV19	CASSPRTRGNTIYF
TRBJ1-2	TRBV6-5	CASRPGGSGNYGYTF
TRBJ1-3	TRBV5-8	CASSPPGSGNTIYF
TRBJ1-3	TRBV5-5	CASSLSFSGNTIYF
TRBJ1-1	TRBV5-1	CASSPGQGRVNTEAFF
TRBJ2-7	TRBV14	CASSQPGQGRYEQYF